This TCR beta chain comes out of a study of regulatory T cells in long-lasting Graves disease. Germline V gene sequence: CDR1 SEHNR, CDR2 FQNEAQ (reference sequence). V was clipped by 3 bases and J by 9 bases; unmatched bases: 8. The CDR3 contains 14 residues. The authors built TCR beta libraries using iRepertoire HTBI primers and Arm-PCR of CDR3 regions. TCRdb independently ran MiXCR on the multiplex PCR reads; one entry per CDR3 protein. The data hold hundreds of thousands of distinct CDR3 sequences, with 16% observed a single time. Time point reported: newly diagnosed GD, antithyroid drugs for less than 3 months. Isolated PBMC RNA provided the starting material for the TCR library. In addition, the sample was reused for a study of T cells in Graves' hyperthyroidism and ophthalmopathy. That report adds: The HTBI primer set drove a first-round RT-PCR of the TCR CDR3. Researchers report that a 13 V-J model separated ophthalmopathy from stable hyperthyroidism.

J is TRBJ1-5 and V is TRBV7-9; TRBD1 matches 7 bases. The receptor was isolated from a woman aged 35-60 years with Graves disease. Sequences were derived from peripheral blood mononuclear cells (PBMCs), sampled at new diagnosis, from a patient treated with antithyroid drugs. The CDR3 loop reads CASSLEGAAAPQHF. The DNA for the CDR3 is TGTGCCAGCAGCTTGGAGGGGGCCGCGGCGCCCCAGCATTTT.